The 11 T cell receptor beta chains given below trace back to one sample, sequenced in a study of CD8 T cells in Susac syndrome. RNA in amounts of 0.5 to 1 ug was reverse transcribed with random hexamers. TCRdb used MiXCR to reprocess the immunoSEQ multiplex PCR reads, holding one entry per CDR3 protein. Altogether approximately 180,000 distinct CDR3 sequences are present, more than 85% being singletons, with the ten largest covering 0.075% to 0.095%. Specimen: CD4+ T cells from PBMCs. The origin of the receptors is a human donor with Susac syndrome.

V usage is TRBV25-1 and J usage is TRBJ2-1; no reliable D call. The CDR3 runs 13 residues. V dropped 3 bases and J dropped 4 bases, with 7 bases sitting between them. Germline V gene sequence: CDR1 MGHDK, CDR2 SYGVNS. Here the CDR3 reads CASSESRYNEQFF. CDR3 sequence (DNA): TGTGCCAGCAGTGAGTCGCGGTACAATGAGCAGTTCTTC.

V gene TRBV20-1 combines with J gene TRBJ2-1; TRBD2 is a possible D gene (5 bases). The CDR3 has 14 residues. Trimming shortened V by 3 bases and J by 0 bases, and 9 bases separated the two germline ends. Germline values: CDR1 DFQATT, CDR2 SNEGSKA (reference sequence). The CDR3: CSASRGISYNEQFF. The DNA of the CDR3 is TGCAGTGCTAGTCGAGGGATCTCCTACAATGAGCAGTTCTTC.

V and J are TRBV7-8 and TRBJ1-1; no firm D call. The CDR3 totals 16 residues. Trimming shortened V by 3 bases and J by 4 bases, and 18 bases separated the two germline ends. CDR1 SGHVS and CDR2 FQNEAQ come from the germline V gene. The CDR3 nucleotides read TGTGCCAGCAGCTTGGAGGGTTTTGTCGCCTTCACTGAAGCTTTCTTT. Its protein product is CASSLEGFVAFTEAFF.

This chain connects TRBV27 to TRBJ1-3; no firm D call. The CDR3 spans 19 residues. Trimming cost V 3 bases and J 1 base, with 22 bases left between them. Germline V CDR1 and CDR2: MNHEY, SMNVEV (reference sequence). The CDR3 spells CASSFGRSGSPRSGNTIYF. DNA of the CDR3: TGTGCCAGCAGTTTTGGCAGGAGCGGCAGTCCTCGTTCTGGAAACACCATATATTTT.

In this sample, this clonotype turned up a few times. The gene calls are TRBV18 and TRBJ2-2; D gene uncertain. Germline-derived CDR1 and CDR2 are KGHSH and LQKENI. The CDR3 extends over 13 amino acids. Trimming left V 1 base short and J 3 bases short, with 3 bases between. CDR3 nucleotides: TGTGCCAGCTCACCACGGGACACCGGGGAGCTGTTTTTT. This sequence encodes CASSPRDTGELFF.

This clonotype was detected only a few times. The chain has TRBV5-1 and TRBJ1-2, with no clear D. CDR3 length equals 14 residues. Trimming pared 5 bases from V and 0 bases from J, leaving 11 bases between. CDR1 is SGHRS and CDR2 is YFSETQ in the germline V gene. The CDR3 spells CASSLTSPNYGYTF. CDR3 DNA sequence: TGCGCCAGCAGTCTCACTTCGCCTAACTATGGCTACACCTTC.

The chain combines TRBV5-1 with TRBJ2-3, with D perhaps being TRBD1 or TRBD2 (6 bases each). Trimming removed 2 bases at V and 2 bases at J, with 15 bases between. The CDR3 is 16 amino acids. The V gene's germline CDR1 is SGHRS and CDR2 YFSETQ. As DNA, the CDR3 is TGCGCCAGCAGCTTAGGGGGACTCAGGCTCACAGATACGCAGTATTTT. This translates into CASSLGGLRLTDTQYF.

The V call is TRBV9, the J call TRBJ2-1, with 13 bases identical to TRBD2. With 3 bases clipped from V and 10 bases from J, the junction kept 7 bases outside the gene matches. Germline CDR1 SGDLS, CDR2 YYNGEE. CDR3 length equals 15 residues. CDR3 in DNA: TGTGCCAGCAGCGGGGGACTAGCGGGAATTGGCGAGCAGTTCTTC. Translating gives CASSGGLAGIGEQFF. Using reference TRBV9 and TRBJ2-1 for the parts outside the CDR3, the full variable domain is DSGVTQTPKHLITATGQRVTLRCSPRSGDLSVYWYQQSLDQGLQFLIQYYNGEERAKGNILERFSAQQFPDLHSELNLSSLELGDSALYFCASSGGLAGIGEQFFGPGTRLTVL.

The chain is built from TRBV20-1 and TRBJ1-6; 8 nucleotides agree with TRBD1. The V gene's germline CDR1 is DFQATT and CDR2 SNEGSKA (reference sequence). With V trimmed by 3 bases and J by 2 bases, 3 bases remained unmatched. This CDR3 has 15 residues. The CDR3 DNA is TGCAGTGCTAGGTCAGGGGGCGCCTATAATTCACCCCTCCACTTT. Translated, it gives CSARSGGAYNSPLHF.

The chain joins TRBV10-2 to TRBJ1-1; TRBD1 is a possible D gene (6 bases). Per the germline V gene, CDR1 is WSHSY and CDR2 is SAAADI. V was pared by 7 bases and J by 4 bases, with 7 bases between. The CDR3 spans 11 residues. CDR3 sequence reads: CASIRGTEAFF. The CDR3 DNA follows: TGCGCCAGCATCAGGGGCACTGAAGCTTTCTTT.

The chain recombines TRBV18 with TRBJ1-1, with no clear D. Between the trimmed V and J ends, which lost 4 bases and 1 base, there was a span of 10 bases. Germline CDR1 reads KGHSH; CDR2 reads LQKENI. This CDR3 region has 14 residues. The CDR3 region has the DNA TGTGCCAGCTCACTGACAAATCCGAACACTGAAGCTTTCTTT. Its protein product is CASSLTNPNTEAFF.